The T cell receptor (beta chain) under discussion was sequenced for a study of CD8 T cells in ankylosing spondylitis. Findings and caveats of the study: Reportedly, matched ankylosing spondylitis synovial fluid was significantly enriched for disease-linked clones. Characteristic, it appeared, of ankylosing spondylitis blood was a TCR beta motif of fewer than 10 highly homologous variants. Disease-linked clones displayed a CD8+ phenotype and appeared relatively rarely in peripheral blood.

This clonotype was observed many times. Its matching antigen is unknown. Germline CDR1 is MGHRA and CDR2 is YSYEKL. CDR3 length: 15 residues. V was trimmed by 1 base and J by 9 bases, leaving 16 bases between them. Using quantitative 5'-RACE with molecular barcodes, the authors made TCR beta libraries. TCRdb called the 5' RACE reads again in MiXCR, with one record for every CDR3 protein. The table has approximately 400,000 distinct CDR3 sequences, approximately 17% seen once. The receptor was isolated from a male donor with ankylosing spondylitis. The specimen was blood, either unsorted or a sorted T cell fraction (not recorded which). The V and J genes are TRBV4-1 and TRBJ2-1; TRBD1 or TRBD2 may be the D gene (5 bases each). CDR3 residues: CASSQGRSARGEQFF. CDR3 DNA sequence: TGCGCCAGCAGCCAAGGAAGGTCAGCGAGGGGTGAGCAGTTCTTC.